These T cell receptor beta chains were read from a single sample in a study of T cell repertoires in cytomegalovirus infection. TCRdb reprocessed the reads with MiXCR, giving one entry per CDR3 protein. The sample shows roughly 310,000 distinct CDR3 sequences, roughly 16% of them seen only once. The sample taken for sequencing was PBMCs. These receptors all stem from a human donor in good health (CMV status not recorded). Some clones in this sample may be carry-over from other donors' samples. Both conserved end residues are part of each CDR3. A D gene is named only where the DNA matches it firmly. Some rows mark clone size as missing; the rest say once, few, many or name a class of expanded clone.

size: many; D: .; V: TRBV6-6; J: TRBJ1-3; DNA: TGTGCCAGCAGTTACTCCCCCTTGGACACCATATATTTT; CDR3: CASSYSPLDTIYF
size: few; D: TRBD2; V: TRBV4-2; J: TRBJ2-4; DNA: TGTGCCAGCAGCCAAGATTTGACTAGCGCTGACATTCAGTACTTC; CDR3: CASSQDLTSADIQYF
size: many; D: TRBD1; V: TRBV7-2; J: TRBJ1-2; DNA: TGTGCCAGCAGCTTTATGGACAGGGGAGATGGCTACACCTTC; CDR3: CASSFMDRGDGYTF
size: few; D: .; V: TRBV7-9; J: TRBJ2-2; DNA: TGTGCCAGCAGCTTAAGGACGATAGAAACCGGGGAGCTGTTTTTT; CDR3: CASSLRTIETGELFF
size: many; D: .; V: TRBV12-3/TRBV12-4; J: TRBJ1-1; DNA: TGTGCCAGCAGTTTAAACAGTGTAATGAACACTGAAGCTTTCTTT; CDR3: CASSLNSVMNTEAFF
size: many; D: .; V: TRBV4-2; J: TRBJ2-4; DNA: TGTGCCAGCAGCCAAGATCAGGGTGACATTCAGTACTTC; CDR3: CASSQDQGDIQYF
size: .; D: .; V: TRBV19; J: TRBJ1-2; DNA: TGTGCCAGTAGTTCCGGGAGGACAGTTGGCTACACCTTC; CDR3: CASSSGRTVGYTF
size: few; D: TRBD1; V: TRBV28; J: TRBJ2-3; DNA: TGTGCCAGCAGTTCGGGACAGGGGTGGGCAGATACGCAGTATTTT; CDR3: CASSSGQGWADTQYF
size: .; D: TRBD2; V: TRBV12-3/TRBV12-4; J: TRBJ2-2; DNA: TGTGCCAGCAGCCTCGGGACTAGCGGGGGAGTTCTGGGCACCGGGGAGCTGTTTTTT; CDR3: CASSLGTSGGVLGTGELFF
size: few; D: TRBD1; V: TRBV5-1; J: TRBJ2-1; DNA: TGCGCCAGCAGCCTCAGACGACAGGGGGATTTCAATGAGCAGTTCTTC; CDR3: CASSLRRQGDFNEQFF
size: .; D: .; V: TRBV6-2/TRBV6-3; J: TRBJ2-5; DNA: TGTGCCAGCAGTTACCCCGGACTGCCTCTTCCCCAGTACTTC; CDR3: CASSYPGLPLPQYF
size: many; D: .; V: TRBV5-4; J: TRBJ2-1; DNA: TGTGCCAGCAGCCCGGGGCAGGAATACAATGAGCAGTTCTTC; CDR3: CASSPGQEYNEQFF
size: many; D: TRBD2; V: TRBV28; J: TRBJ2-1; DNA: TGTGCCAGCAGTTCCCTAGCGGGAGTATCCTACAATGAGCAGTTCTTC; CDR3: CASSSLAGVSYNEQFF
size: many; D: .; V: TRBV6-5; J: TRBJ1-1; DNA: TGTGCCAGCAGTCAGGCCGGGACAAGGGGAACTGAAGCTTTCTTT; CDR3: CASSQAGTRGTEAFF
size: .; D: TRBD2; V: TRBV7-2; J: TRBJ2-3; DNA: TGTGCCAGCAGCCCATTAGCGGGGTGGGGAGATACGCAGTATTTT; CDR3: CASSPLAGWGDTQYF
size: few; D: .; V: TRBV5-4; J: TRBJ2-3; DNA: TGTGCCAGCAGCTTGTCAGGGTACAGCACAGATACGCAGTATTTT; CDR3: CASSLSGYSTDTQYF
size: many; D: .; V: TRBV7-2; J: TRBJ1-2; DNA: TGTGCCAGCAGCTTTCACACAGGTCTGGATGGCTACACCTTC; CDR3: CASSFHTGLDGYTF
size: many; D: TRBD1; V: TRBV7-2; J: TRBJ1-2; DNA: TGTGCCAGCCGACCGGGGACAGCCTATGGCTACACCTTC; CDR3: CASRPGTAYGYTF
size: many; D: TRBD1; V: TRBV4-2; J: TRBJ1-4; DNA: TGTGCCAGCAGCCAAGCAAAAGTACTAAACTCAGGGGGTGCAACTAATGAAAAACTGTTTTTT; CDR3: CASSQAKVLNSGGATNEKLFF
size: many; D: .; V: TRBV7-2; J: TRBJ1-2; DNA: TGTGCCAGCAGCACGAGAGGCCCGACAGGCTATGGCTACACCTTC; CDR3: CASSTRGPTGYGYTF
size: .; D: .; V: TRBV13; J: TRBJ2-1; DNA: TGCGCCAGCAGACCAACAGGGCCCTACAATGAGCAGTTCTTC; CDR3: CASRPTGPYNEQFF
size: few; D: TRBD1; V: TRBV20-1; J: TRBJ2-5; DNA: TGCAGTGCTAGAGGCAACCCGGGACAGACACAAGAGACCCAGTACTTC; CDR3: CSARGNPGQTQETQYF
size: many; D: TRBD1; V: TRBV6-4; J: TRBJ1-4; DNA: TGTGCCAGCAGCGCTGAAAGCGGGACAGCTAATGAAAAACTGTTTTTT; CDR3: CASSAESGTANEKLFF
size: many; D: .; V: TRBV7-2; J: TRBJ1-5; DNA: TGTGCCAGCAGCTTAGTGGCGGTGGATCAGCCCCAGCATTTT; CDR3: CASSLVAVDQPQHF
size: many; D: TRBD1; V: TRBV6-5; J: TRBJ2-1; DNA: TGTGCCAGCAGTTACGCGGACAGGGAGGCTGAGCAGTTCTTC; CDR3: CASSYADREAEQFF
size: .; D: .; V: TRBV4-1; J: TRBJ2-7; DNA: TGCGCCAGCAGCCAATCTTGGGGCCTATACGAGCAGTACTTC; CDR3: CASSQSWGLYEQYF
size: .; D: TRBD1; V: TRBV28; J: TRBJ2-6; DNA: TGTGCCAGCAGTCTCAACGCATGGGACAGCTCTGGGGCCAACGTCCTGACTTTC; CDR3: CASSLNAWDSSGANVLTF
size: .; D: TRBD2; V: TRBV28; J: TRBJ2-7; DNA: TGTGCCAGCGTTGGAGCAGCGGGGGGCTACGAGCAGTACTTC; CDR3: CASVGAAGGYEQYF
size: many; D: .; V: TRBV5-6; J: TRBJ2-7; DNA: TGTGCCAGCAGCTTGCGGGGGATCTCCTACGAGCAGTACTTC; CDR3: CASSLRGISYEQYF
size: .; D: .; V: TRBV2; J: TRBJ1-1; DNA: TGTGCCAGCGGGCAGGGGAAGGGGCTTGAAGCTTTCTTT; CDR3: CASGQGKGLEAFF
size: few; D: .; V: TRBV29-1; J: TRBJ2-7; DNA: TGCAGCGTGCTCCGGGACAAGGTGTACGAGCAGTACTTC; CDR3: CSVLRDKVYEQYF
size: many; D: .; V: TRBV7-2; J: TRBJ1-2; DNA: TGTGCCAGCAGCCGGGGGGTATGGGGCTACACCTTC; CDR3: CASSRGVWGYTF
size: .; D: TRBD1; V: TRBV20-1; J: TRBJ2-5; DNA: TGCAGTGTAGTAGGGGGCTCCCAAGAGACCCAGTACTTC; CDR3: CSVVGGSQETQYF
size: .; D: TRBD2; V: TRBV7-9; J: TRBJ2-5; DNA: TGTGCCAGCAGCTCAGAGGGAGCGGGGGCCCAGTACTTC; CDR3: CASSSEGAGAQYF
size: many; D: TRBD1; V: TRBV7-2; J: TRBJ2-7; DNA: TGTGCCAGCAGCCCAGGACAGGCCAGTGGGGAGCAGTACTTC; CDR3: CASSPGQASGEQYF
size: .; D: .; V: TRBV6-2/TRBV6-3; J: TRBJ1-2; DNA: TGTGCCAGCAGTTACTCGATCGGCGGGGAAAATGGCTACACCTTC; CDR3: CASSYSIGGENGYTF
size: few; D: TRBD2; V: TRBV11-3; J: TRBJ2-1; DNA: TGTGCCAGCAGCTCTCGACTAGCGGGGGGGCAGCCTGAGCAGTTCTTC; CDR3: CASSSRLAGGQPEQFF
size: .; D: .; V: TRBV20-1; J: TRBJ1-5; DNA: TGCAGTGCTAGAGATTACCCAGGCAGGGGCCAGCCCCAGCATTTT; CDR3: CSARDYPGRGQPQHF
size: few; D: .; V: TRBV12-3/TRBV12-4; J: TRBJ2-1; DNA: TGTGCCAGCAGTTCTAGGGGGGACCTGTCCTACAATGAGCAGTTCTTC; CDR3: CASSSRGDLSYNEQFF
size: .; D: .; V: TRBV20-1; J: TRBJ2-1; DNA: TGCAGTGCTAAAGGCCATAATGAGCAGTTCTTC; CDR3: CSAKGHNEQFF
size: many; D: .; V: TRBV12-3/TRBV12-4; J: TRBJ1-4; DNA: TGTGCCAGCAGTAGGGGACTAACTAATGAAAAACTGTTTTTT; CDR3: CASSRGLTNEKLFF
size: few; D: .; V: TRBV6-2/TRBV6-3; J: TRBJ2-7; DNA: TGTGCCAGCAGTTACGAAACCGCGCAGGTGAGGAGCTCCTACGAGCAGTACTTC; CDR3: CASSYETAQVRSSYEQYF